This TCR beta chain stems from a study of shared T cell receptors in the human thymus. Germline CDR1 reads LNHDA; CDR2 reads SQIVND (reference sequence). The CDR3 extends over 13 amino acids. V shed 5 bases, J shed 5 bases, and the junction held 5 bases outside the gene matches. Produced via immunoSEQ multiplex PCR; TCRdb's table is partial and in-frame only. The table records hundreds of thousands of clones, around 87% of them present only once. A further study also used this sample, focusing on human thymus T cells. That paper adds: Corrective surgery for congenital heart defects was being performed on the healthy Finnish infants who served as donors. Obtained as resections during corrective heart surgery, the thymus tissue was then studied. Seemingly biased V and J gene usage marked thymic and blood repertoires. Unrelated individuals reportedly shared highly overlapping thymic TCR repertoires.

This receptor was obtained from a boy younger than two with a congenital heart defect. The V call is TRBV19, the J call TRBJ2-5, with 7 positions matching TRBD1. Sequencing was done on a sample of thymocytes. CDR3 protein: CASSVGTAETQYF. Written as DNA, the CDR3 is TGTGCCAGTAGTGTCGGGACAGCTGAGACCCAGTACTTC.